The clone carrying this T cell receptor beta chain has at least ten counts. The antigen remains unidentified. TCRdb re-called the reads through MiXCR, storing one row per CDR3 protein. The data contain around 280,000 distinct CDR3 sequences, 9.6% of them singletons. The sample originates from a study of T cell repertoires in cytomegalovirus infection. Study-level information: From public TCR beta signatures came an indication of both CMV infection and matching HLA type.

The germline V gene encodes CDR1 SGHTA and CDR2 FQGNSA. V shed 8 bases and J shed 10 bases, with 23 bases lying between them. The CDR3 extends over 14 amino acids. Study-wide results and caveats: Dominating the ex vivo response were TCR beta clonotypes that were CMV-specific and HLA-C-restricted. Using cumulative public TCR beta family frequency, the authors identified those who carried CMV together with the relevant HLA.

Material: PBMCs. The sequence was obtained from a human donor in good health (CMV status not recorded). Some clones in this sample may be carry-over from other donors' samples. The J gene is TRBJ1-1, the V gene TRBV7-2; D perhaps matches TRBD1 (6 bases). Here the CDR3 reads CASSSGATSWSAFF. The CDR3 DNA follows: TGTGCCAGCTCCTCAGGGGCCACTTCTTGGTCAGCTTTCTTT.